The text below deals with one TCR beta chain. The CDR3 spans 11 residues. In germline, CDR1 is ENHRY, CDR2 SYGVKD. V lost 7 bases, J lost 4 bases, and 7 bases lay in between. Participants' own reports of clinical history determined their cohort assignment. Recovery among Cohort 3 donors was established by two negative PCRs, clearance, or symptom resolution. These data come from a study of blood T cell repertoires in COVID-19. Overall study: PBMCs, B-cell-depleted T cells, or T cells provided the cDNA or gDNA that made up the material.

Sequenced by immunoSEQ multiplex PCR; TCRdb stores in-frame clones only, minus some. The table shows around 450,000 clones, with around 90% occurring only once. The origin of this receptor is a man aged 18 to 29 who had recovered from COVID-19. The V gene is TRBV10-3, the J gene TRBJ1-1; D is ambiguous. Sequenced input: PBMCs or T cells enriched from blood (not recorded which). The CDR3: CAITSGTEAFF. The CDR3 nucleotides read TGTGCCATCACTAGTGGCACTGAAGCTTTCTTT.